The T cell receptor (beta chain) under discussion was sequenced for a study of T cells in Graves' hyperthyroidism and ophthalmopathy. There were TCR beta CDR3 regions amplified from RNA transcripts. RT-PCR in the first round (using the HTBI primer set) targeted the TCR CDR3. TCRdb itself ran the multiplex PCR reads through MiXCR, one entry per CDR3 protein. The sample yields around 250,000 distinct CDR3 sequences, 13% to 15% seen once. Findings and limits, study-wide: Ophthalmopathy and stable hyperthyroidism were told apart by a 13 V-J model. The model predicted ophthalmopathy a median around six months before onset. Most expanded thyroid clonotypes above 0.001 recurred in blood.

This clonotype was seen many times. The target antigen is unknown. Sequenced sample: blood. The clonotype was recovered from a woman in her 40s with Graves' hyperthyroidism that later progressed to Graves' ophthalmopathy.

CDR3 protein: CASSYRRNSYEQYF. In nucleotides, the CDR3 is TGTGCCAGCAGCTACCGACGGAACTCCTACGAGCAGTACTTC. The chain links TRBV7-8 to TRBJ2-7; D call uncertain. The length of the CDR3 is 14 residues. The V gene's germline CDR1 is SGHVS and CDR2 FQNEAQ. The V gene lost 4 bases and the J gene lost 0 bases, with 10 bases spanning the gap.